This T cell receptor (beta chain) was recorded in a study of high-grade serous ovarian cancer treatment subgroups. Germline assignment: CDR1 MDHEN and CDR2 SYDVKM. This CDR3 comprises 14 residues. V was clipped by 9 bases and J by 4 bases, with 15 bases between them. To note about this clone: Its antigen is unidentified.

Method: immunoSEQ multiplex PCR; TCRdb's copy keeps in-frame clones and lacks some. The sample includes 25,000 to 30,000 clones, 80% to 90% of them seen just once. The tumor samples were collected prior to definitive surgery or chemotherapy. Study results and caveats: Clonal relatedness tracked neoantigen level, and by trend copy number and mutation load. Without spatial data, bulk sequencing limits insight into HGSC tumor diversity.

Sequencing input: tumor tissue. The chain uses TRBV28 and TRBJ1-4; possible D gene TRBD1, 5 bases. This receptor was taken from a human donor with high-grade serous ovarian cancer. The CDR3 protein is CASNTGGVNEKLFF. Written as DNA, the CDR3 is TGTGCCAGTAATACAGGTGGAGTTAATGAAAAACTGTTTTTT.